This is a list of T cell receptor beta chains from one sample in a study of blood T cells in healthy people across ages. TCRdb re-called the 5' RACE reads through MiXCR, storing one row per CDR3 protein. Of a few hundred thousand distinct CDR3 sequences detected, about half appear once; the ten largest clones hold around 50%. Sequencing used blood. The receptor source for this set is a man aged 60-69 years in good health. Both conserved end residues are trimmed from each CDR3. Fields, in order: CDR3 length, J gene, V gene, CDR3 protein.

>12|TRBJ2-2|TRBV7-9
ASSFLTNTGELF
>11|TRBJ2-1|TRBV12-3/TRBV12-4
ASTPTPWNEQF
>14|TRBJ2-5|TRBV3-1
ASSLHSGQGIETQY
>10|TRBJ2-1|TRBV29-1
SASGSYNEQF
>9|TRBJ1-2|TRBV2
ASKYAHGYT
>11|TRBJ2-3|TRBV29-1
SGTGRRADTQY
>11|TRBJ1-2|TRBV10-3
AIGGTGAEGYT
>13|TRBJ1-4|TRBV6-6
ASSTPRTENEKLF
>13|TRBJ2-3|TRBV5-1
ASSSNGGNTDTQY
>12|TRBJ2-3|TRBV29-1
GSKAGMGADTQY
>14|TRBJ1-6|TRBV20-1
SARDNRRSYNPPLH
>13|-|TRBV4-2
ASSQEGTGGSEQY
>14|TRBJ1-2|TRBV12-3/TRBV12-4
ASSSSRAGGRGGYT
>14|TRBJ2-7|TRBV6-2/TRBV6-3
ASSYSPGQATYEQY
>9|-|TRBV20-1
SARHSYEQY
>14|TRBJ2-6|TRBV2
ASSRAGDSGANVLT
>15|TRBJ2-1|TRBV20-1
SASFNVGEVGYNEQF
>12|TRBJ2-7|TRBV20-1
SASRGASSYEQY
>13|-|TRBV7-2
ASSGQRGGYNEQY
>12|TRBJ1-2|TRBV5-1
ASSLRDPNYGYT
>13|TRBJ2-7|TRBV6-2/TRBV6-3
ASTLRLAGKYEQY
>14|TRBJ2-3|TRBV7-6
ASSHRLAGGTDTQY
>13|TRBJ2-1|TRBV7-7
ASSSTGTSGGEQF
>12|-|TRBV21-1
ASMDRSGAGEQY
>14|TRBJ2-1|TRBV20-1
SARKGGQGAYNEQF
>12|TRBJ1-6|TRBV5-1
ASSLTGDISPLH
>15|TRBJ2-5|TRBV20-1
SARSGLAGVLWETQY
>11|TRBJ2-5|TRBV30
AWSVQGGETQY
>11|TRBJ1-2|TRBV5-1
ASSLGQGDGYT
>14|TRBJ2-1|TRBV27
ASSSTGTALYNEQF
>16|TRBJ2-1|TRBV27
ASSPGTSLGRGYNEQF
>13|TRBJ2-7|TRBV25-1
ASSESRTSDGEQY
>12|TRBJ1-4|TRBV5-1
ASSWTGFGEKLF
>14|TRBJ1-3|TRBV6-5
ASSYSGQAFGNTIY
>11|TRBJ2-1|TRBV20-1
SARTGTSNEQF
>13|TRBJ1-4|TRBV20-1
SARDGGGIGEKLF
>14|TRBJ2-1|TRBV2
ASSPRLAGAYNEQF
>16|TRBJ2-1|TRBV20-1
SASPTSGRASSYNEQF
>14|TRBJ2-2|TRBV9
ASSAGGGHPTGELF
>11|TRBJ1-1|TRBV20-1
SAPGPASTEAF
>15|TRBJ1-5|TRBV25-1
ASSGGPLSLSNQPQH
>11|TRBJ1-2|TRBV6-1
ASSEVGSYGYT
>12|TRBJ2-3|TRBV11-2
ASSLVQITDTQY
>10|TRBJ1-1|TRBV4-2
ASKIQNTEAF
>12|TRBJ2-5|TRBV20-1
SAPSGGLQETQY
>10|TRBJ2-1|TRBV29-1
SVSDRRYEQF
>14|TRBJ2-2|TRBV12-3/TRBV12-4
ASSFLSGGGTGELF
>12|TRBJ2-1|TRBV5-1
ASSSGQGANEQF
>14|-|TRBV7-9
ASSPLGTSFQETQY
>11|TRBJ2-7|TRBV11-3
ASSSRRFDERY
>12|TRBJ2-4|TRBV27
ASSLHGFKNIQY
>12|TRBJ2-7|TRBV20-1
SATLAASSYEQY
>10|TRBJ2-1|TRBV20-1
SARDREHEQF
>11|TRBJ1-2|TRBV29-1
SVAGGGSYGYT
>13|-|TRBV20-1
SAGTGTGDIEEQY
>14|TRBJ2-5|TRBV18
ASSPGASGGRETQY